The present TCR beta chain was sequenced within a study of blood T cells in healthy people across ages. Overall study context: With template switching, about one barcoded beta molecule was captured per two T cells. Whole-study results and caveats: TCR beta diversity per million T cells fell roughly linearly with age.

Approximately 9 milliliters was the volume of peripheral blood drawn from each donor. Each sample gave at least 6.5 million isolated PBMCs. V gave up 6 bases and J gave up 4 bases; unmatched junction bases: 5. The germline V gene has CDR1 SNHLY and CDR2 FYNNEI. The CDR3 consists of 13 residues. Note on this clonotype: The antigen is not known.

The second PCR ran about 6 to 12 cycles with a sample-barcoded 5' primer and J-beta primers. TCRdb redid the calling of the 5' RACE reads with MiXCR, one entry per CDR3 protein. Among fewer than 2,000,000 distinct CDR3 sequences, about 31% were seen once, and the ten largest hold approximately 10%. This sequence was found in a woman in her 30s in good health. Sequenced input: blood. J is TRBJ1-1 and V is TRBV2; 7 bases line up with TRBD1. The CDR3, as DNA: TGTGCCAGCAGACGACAGGGTAGCACTGAAGCTTTCTTT. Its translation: CASRRQGSTEAFF.